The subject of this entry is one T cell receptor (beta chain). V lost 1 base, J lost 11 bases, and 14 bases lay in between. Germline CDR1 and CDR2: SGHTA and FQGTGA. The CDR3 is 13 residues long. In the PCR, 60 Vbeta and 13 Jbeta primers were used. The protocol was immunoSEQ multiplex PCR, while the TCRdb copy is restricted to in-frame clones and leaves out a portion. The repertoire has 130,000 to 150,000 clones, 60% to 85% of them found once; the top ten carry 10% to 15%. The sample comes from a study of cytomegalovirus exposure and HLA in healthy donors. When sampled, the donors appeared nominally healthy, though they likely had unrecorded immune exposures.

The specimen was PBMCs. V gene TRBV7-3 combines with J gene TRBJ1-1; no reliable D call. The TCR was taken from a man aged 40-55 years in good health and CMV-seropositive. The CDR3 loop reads CASSLNTGKRAFF. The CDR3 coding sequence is TGTGCCAGCAGCTTAAACACGGGGAAAAGGGCTTTCTTT.